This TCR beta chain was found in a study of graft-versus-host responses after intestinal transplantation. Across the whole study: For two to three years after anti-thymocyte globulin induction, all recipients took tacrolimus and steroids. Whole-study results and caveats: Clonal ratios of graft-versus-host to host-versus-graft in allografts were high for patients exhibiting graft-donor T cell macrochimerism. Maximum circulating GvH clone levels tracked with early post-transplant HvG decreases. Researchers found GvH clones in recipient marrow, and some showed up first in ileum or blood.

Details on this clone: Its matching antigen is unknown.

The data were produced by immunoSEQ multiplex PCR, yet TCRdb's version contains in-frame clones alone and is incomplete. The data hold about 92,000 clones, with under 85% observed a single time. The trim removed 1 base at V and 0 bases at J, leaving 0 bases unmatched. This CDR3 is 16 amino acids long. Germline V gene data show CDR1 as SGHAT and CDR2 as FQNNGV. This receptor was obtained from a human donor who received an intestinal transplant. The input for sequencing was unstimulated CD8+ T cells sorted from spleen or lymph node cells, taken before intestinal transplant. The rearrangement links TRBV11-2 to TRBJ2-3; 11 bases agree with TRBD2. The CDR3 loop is CASSLGLAGSTDTQYF. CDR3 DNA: TGTGCCAGCAGCTTAGGACTAGCGGGAAGCACAGATACGCAGTATTTT.